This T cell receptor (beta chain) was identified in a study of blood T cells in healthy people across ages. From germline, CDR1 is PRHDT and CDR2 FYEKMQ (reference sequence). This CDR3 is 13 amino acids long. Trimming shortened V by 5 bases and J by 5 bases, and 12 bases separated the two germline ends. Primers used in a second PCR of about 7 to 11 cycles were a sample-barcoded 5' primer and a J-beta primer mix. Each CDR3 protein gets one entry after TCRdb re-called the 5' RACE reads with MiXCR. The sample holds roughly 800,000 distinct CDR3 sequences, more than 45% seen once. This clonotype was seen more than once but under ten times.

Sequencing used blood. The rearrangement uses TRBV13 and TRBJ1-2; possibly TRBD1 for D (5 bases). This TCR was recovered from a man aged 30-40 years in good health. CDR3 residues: CASSGRRVYGYTF. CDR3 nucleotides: TGTGCCAGCAGCGGACGCAGGGTTTATGGCTACACCTTC.